This TCR beta chain was obtained from a study of patients and donors after allogeneic stem cell transplantation. After removal of 8 bases from V and 5 bases from J, the junction contained 1 base not matched to a gene. Germline values: CDR1 MNHEY, CDR2 SVGEGT. This CDR3 is 14 amino acids long. TCRdb ran MiXCR on the RT-PCR reads and lists one entry per CDR3 protein. The sample lists 390,000 or so distinct CDR3 sequences; 16% were seen once. This clonotype was obtained from a human donor who was either an allogeneic HSCT recipient or a stem cell or donor lymphocyte infusion donor (not recorded which). It is not recorded whose cells these are; they may come from a transplant donor. The V and J genes are TRBV6-2 or TRBV6-3 and TRBJ2-2; 14 nucleotides agree with TRBD2. Input material: blood, either unsorted or a sorted T cell fraction (not recorded which). The CDR3 reads CASGLAGGTGELFF. The CDR3 DNA reads as TGTGCCAGCGGACTAGCGGGGGGTACCGGGGAGCTGTTTTTT.